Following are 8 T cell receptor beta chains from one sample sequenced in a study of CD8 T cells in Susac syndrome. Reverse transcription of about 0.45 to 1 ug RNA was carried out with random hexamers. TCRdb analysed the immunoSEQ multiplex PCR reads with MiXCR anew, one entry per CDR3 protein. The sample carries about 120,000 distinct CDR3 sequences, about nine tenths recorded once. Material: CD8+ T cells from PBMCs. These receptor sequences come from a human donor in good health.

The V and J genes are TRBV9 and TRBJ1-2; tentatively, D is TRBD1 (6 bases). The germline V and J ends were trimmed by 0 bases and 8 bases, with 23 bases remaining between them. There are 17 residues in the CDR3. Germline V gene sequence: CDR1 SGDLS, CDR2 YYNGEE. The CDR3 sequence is CASSVGEGSRQAGGYTF. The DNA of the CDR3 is TGTGCCAGCAGCGTAGGGGAGGGTTCGAGACAGGCGGGCGGCTACACCTTC.

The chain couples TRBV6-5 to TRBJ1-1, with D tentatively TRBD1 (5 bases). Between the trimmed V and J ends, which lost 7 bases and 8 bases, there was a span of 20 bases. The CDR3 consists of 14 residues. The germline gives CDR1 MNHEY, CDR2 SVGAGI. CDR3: CASIKRGNSREAFF. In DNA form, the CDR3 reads TGTGCCAGCATCAAGAGGGGCAACTCGAGGGAAGCTTTCTTT.

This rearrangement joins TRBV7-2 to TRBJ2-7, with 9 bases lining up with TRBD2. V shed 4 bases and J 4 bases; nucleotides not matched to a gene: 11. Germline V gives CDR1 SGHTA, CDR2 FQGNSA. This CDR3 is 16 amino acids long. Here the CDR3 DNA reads TGTGCCAGCAGCTCTTCCTCGAATAGCGGGAGATACGAGCAGTACTTC. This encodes CASSSSSNSGRYEQYF.

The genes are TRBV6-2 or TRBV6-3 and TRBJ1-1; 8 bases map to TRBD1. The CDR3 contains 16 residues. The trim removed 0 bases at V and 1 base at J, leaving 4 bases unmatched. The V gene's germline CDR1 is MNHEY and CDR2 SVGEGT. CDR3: CASSYSDRGANTEAFF. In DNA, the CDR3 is TGTGCCAGCAGTTACTCTGACAGGGGCGCGAACACTGAAGCTTTCTTT.

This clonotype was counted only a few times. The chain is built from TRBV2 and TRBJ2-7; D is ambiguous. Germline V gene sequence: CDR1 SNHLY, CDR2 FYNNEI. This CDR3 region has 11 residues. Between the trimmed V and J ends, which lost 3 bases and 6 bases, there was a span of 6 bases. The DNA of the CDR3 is TGTGCCAGCAGTGATGCAGTCGAGCAGTACTTC. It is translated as CASSDAVEQYF. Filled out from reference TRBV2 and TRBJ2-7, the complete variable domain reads EPEVTQTPSHQVTQMGQEVILRCVPISNHLYFYWYRQILGQKVEFLVSFYNNEISEKSEIFDDQFSVERPDGSNFTLKIRSTKLEDSAMYFCASSDAVEQYFGPGTRLTVT.

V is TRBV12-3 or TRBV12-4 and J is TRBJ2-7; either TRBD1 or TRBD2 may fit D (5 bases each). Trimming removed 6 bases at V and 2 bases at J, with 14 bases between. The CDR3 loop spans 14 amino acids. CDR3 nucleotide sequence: TGTGCCAGCAGCCTCGGGGCAGGCGCCTACGAGCAGTACTTC. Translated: CASSLGAGAYEQYF.

This CDR3 is CASRSGGNYGYTF. The CDR3 nucleotides are TGCGCCAGCAGATCCGGCGGGAACTATGGCTACACCTTC. The chain joins TRBV5-1 to TRBJ1-2; D call uncertain. Germline CDR1 and CDR2: SGHRS and YFSETQ. Trimming stripped 5 bases from V and 2 bases from J, with 10 bases between. This CDR3 comprises 13 residues.

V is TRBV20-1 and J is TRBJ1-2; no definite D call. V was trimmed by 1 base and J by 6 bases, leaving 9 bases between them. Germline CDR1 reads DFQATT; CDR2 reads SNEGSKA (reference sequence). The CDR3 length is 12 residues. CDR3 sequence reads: CSARGEGDGYTF. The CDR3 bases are TGCAGTGCTAGAGGGGAGGGAGATGGCTACACCTTC.